The 3 T cell receptor beta chains presented below share a single source sample, sequenced in a study of naive and memory T cell subsets (dated by TCRdb to 2016 to 2017). The full study reports these points: A few larger clonotypes were present in naive repertoires, particularly the CD8 repertoires, and these clonotypes were possibly memory cells re-expressing CD45RA.

The method was UMI-ligation and nested PCR. Sequencing relied on an Illumina MiSeq. To cover both TRBC1 and TRBC2, the beta constant-region primer consisted of an equimolar mix of two oligonucleotides. The ligated cDNA went through four rounds of PCR with nested alpha and beta constant-region primers together with the SP2 primer. Clones were called with MiXCR by TCRdb after fastp trimmed the public reads at Q25, and only in-frame beta chains were retained. CDR3 protein sequences are deduplicated, and each keeps its most common genes and DNA. A total of about 150,000 distinct CDR3 sequences appear in this sample, about 23% of them only once. Around 0.097% of the sample comes from the top ten. These TCRs' antigens remain unknown. The source material was naive CD4+ T cells from blood. Taken with the paper, the label for cell subset or site translates to: naive T cells, CD45RA high CD27+. Source of these receptors: a human donor in good health.

V and J are TRBV3-1 and TRBJ2-1, with D unclear. Germline lookup yields CDR1 LGHDT and CDR2 YNNKEL (reference sequence). V dropped 0 bases and J dropped 2 bases, with 11 bases sitting between them. The CDR3 totals 16 residues. The CDR3: CASSQDGVRTYNEQFF. The DNA of the CDR3 is TGTGCCAGCAGCCAAGATGGGGTCCGAACCTACAATGAGCAGTTCTTC.

This clonotype was counted at least ten times. This rearrangement joins TRBV20-1 to TRBJ1-1, with no clear D. Germline loops: CDR1 DFQATT, CDR2 SNEGSKA (reference sequence). V was clipped by 3 bases and J by 1 base, with 12 bases between them. The CDR3 sequence is 14 residues long. CDR3 sequence (DNA): TGCAGTGCTAGGATTGTGACACGGAACACTGAAGCTTTCTTT. It is translated as CSARIVTRNTEAFF.

This clonotype was counted only a few times. J is TRBJ2-2 and V is TRBV5-1; 7 bases map to TRBD1. The trim removed 10 bases at V and 7 bases at J, leaving 7 bases unmatched. The CDR3 consists of 12 residues. Germline loops: CDR1 SGHRS, CDR2 YFSETQ. CDR3 sequence reads: CAGRGGGGELFF. The DNA of the CDR3 is TGCGCCGGAAGAGGGGGCGGCGGGGAGCTGTTTTTT.